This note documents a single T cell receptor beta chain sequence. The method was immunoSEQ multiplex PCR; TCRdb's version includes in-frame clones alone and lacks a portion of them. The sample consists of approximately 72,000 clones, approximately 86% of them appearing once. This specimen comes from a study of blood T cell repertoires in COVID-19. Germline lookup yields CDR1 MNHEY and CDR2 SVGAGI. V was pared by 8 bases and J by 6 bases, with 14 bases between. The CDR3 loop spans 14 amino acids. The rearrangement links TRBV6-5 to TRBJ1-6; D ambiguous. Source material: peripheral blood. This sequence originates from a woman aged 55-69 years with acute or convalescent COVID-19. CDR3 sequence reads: CASSLPQINSPLHF. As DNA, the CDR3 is TGTGCCAGCTCTTTACCCCAGATTAATTCACCCCTCCACTTT.